Described below is a single TCR beta chain sequence and its context. The sample originates from a study of preoperative IRX-2 immunotherapy in early breast cancer. Sequenced by immunoSEQ multiplex PCR; TCRdb stores in-frame clones only, minus some. This sample yields 11,000 or so clones, of which 65% to 90% are seen a single time; roughly 6% belongs to the top ten. Germline values: CDR1 SGHNT, CDR2 YENEEA. This CDR3 comprises 20 residues. V lost 3 bases to trimming and J lost 1 base, with 25 bases between them. Treatment here: preoperative locoregional IRX-2 cytokine immunotherapy. Patients received preoperative, locoregional IRX-2 cytokine immunotherapy in a phase Ib study.

This sequence was found in a human donor with breast cancer. Specimen: lymph node tissue, collected before IRX-2 immunotherapy. The chain joins TRBV11-3 to TRBJ2-1; D may correspond to TRBD1 or TRBD2 (5 bases each). CDR3 sequence reads: CASSLGFGQAIGASYNEQFF. The CDR3 nucleotides are TGTGCCAGCAGCTTGGGATTCGGTCAGGCCATCGGGGCATCCTACAATGAGCAGTTCTTC.